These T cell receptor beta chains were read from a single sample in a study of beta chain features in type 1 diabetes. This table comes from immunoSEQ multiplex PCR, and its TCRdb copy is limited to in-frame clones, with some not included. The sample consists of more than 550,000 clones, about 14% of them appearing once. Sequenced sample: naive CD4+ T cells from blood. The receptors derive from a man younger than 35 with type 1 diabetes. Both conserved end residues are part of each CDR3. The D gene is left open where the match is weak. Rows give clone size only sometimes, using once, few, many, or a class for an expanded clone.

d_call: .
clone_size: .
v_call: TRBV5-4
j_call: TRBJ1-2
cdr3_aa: CASSPENYGYTF
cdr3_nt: TGTGCCAGCAGCCCGGAAAACTATGGCTACACCTTC

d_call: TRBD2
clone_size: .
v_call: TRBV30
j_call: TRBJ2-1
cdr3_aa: CAWSPRLAAEQFF
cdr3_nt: TGTGCCTGGAGTCCCCGACTAGCTGCTGAGCAGTTCTTC

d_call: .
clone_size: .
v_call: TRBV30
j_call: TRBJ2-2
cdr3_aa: CAWSVGGGTGELFF
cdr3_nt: TGTGCCTGGAGTGTTGGTGGAGGCACCGGGGAGCTGTTTTTT

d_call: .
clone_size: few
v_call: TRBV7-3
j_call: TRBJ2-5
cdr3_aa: CASSSGLAETQYF
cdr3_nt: TGTGCCAGCAGCTCTGGACTGGCCGAGACCCAGTACTTC

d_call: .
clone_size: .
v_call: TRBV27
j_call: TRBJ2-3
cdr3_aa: CASSLTTGDTQYF
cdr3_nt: TGTGCCAGCAGTTTAACCACGGGGGATACGCAGTATTTT

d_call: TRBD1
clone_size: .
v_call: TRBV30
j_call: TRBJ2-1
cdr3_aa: CAWSVEQGSYNEQFF
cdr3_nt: TGTGCCTGGAGTGTAGAACAGGGGTCCTACAATGAGCAGTTCTTC

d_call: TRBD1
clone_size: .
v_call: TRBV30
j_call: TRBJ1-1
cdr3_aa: CAWLPGQGLNTEAFF
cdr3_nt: TGTGCCTGGTTGCCGGGACAGGGGCTGAACACTGAAGCTTTCTTT

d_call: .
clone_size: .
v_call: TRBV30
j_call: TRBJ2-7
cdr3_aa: CAWSGGGSSYEQYF
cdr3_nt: TGTGCCTGGAGTGGAGGGGGAAGCTCCTACGAGCAGTACTTC

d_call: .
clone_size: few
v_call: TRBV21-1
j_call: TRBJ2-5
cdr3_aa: CASSKGGTWETQYF
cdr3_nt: TGTGCCAGCAGCAAAGGGGGGACATGGGAGACCCAGTACTTC

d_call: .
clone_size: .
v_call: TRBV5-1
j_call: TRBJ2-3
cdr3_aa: CASSLEGVSGLRTDTQYF
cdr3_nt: TGCGCCAGCAGCTTGGAGGGTGTCTCAGGGTTACGAACAGATACGCAGTATTTT

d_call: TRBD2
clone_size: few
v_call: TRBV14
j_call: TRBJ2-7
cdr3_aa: CASRPTTSGSSYEQYF
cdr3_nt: TGTGCCAGCAGGCCAACGACTAGCGGGAGCTCCTACGAGCAGTACTTC

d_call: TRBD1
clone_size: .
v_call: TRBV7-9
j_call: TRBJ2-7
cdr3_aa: CASSPRTGVYEQYF
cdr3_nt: TGTGCCAGCAGCCCCCGAACAGGGGTCTACGAGCAGTACTTC

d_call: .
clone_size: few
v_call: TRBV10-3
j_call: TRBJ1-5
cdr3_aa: CAIRGTGQPQHF
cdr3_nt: TGTGCCATCAGGGGTACGGGTCAGCCCCAGCATTTT

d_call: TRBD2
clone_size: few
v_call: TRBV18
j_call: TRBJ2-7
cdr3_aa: CASPNALTYTSDEYEQYF
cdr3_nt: TGTGCCAGCCCTAATGCCCTCACTTATACTAGCGATGAATACGAGCAGTACTTC

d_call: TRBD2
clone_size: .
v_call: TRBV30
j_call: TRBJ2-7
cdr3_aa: CAWSTLTSLAGNYEQYF
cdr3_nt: TGTGCCTGGAGTACCCTTACCTCGCTAGCGGGGAACTACGAGCAGTACTTC

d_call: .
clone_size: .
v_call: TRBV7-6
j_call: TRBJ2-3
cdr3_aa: CASSERASQSTDTQYF
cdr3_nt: TGTGCCAGCAGCGAACGGGCCTCCCAGAGCACAGATACGCAGTATTTT

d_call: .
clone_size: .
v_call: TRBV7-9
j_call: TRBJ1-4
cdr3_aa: CASSSVEKLFF
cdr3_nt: TGTGCCAGCAGTTCTGTGGAAAAACTGTTTTTT

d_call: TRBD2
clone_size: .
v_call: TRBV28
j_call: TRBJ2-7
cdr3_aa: CASSLPSGGFYEQYF
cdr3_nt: TGTGCCAGCAGTTTACCAAGCGGGGGGTTCTACGAGCAGTACTTC

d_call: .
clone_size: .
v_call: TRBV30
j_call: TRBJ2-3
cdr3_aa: CAWSQLARDTQYF
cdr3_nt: TGTGCCTGGAGTCAATTAGCTCGAGATACGCAGTATTTT

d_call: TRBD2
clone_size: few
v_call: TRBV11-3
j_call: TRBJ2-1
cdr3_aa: CASSPGTSGKHNEQFF
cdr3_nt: TGTGCCAGCAGCCCGGGGACTAGCGGGAAACACAATGAGCAGTTCTTC

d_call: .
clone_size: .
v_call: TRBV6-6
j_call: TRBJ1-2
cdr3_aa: CASQPSRRGSNYGYTF
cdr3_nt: TGTGCCAGCCAACCCTCCAGGAGGGGTTCCAACTATGGCTACACCTTC

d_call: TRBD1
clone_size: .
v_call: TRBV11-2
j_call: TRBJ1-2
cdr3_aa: CASSPIRDRGQRGYGYTF
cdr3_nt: TGTGCCAGCAGCCCCATCCGGGACAGGGGCCAACGAGGCTATGGCTACACCTTC

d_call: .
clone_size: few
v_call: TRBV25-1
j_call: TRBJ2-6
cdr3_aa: CASSETGQARSGANVLTF
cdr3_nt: TGTGCCAGCAGTGAAACCGGGCAGGCCCGCTCTGGGGCCAACGTCCTGACTTTC

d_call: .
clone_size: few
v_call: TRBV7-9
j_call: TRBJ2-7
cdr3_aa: CASSLHPYEQYF
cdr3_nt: TGTGCCAGCAGCTTACATCCCTACGAGCAGTACTTC

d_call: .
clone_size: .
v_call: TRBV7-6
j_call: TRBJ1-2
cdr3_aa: CASSLGVGGSSLPNYGYTF
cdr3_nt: TGTGCCAGCAGCTTAGGGGTCGGCGGCAGTAGTCTTCCTAACTATGGCTACACCTTC

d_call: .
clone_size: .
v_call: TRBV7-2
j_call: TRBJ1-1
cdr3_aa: CASSGDRDTEAFF
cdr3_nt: TGTGCCAGCAGCGGGGACCGGGACACTGAAGCTTTCTTT

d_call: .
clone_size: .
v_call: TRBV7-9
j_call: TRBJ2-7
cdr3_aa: CASSWAAYEQYF
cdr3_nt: TGTGCCAGCAGCTGGGCGGCCTACGAGCAGTACTTC

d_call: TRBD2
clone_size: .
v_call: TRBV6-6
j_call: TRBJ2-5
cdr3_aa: CASSYAGVGAQYF
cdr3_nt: TGTGCCAGCAGTTACGCGGGGGTCGGGGCCCAGTACTTC